Reported below is one T cell receptor (beta chain). Assay used: immunoSEQ multiplex PCR; TCRdb lists only in-frame clones, some missing. Of approximately 59,000 clones in the sample, 85% to 95% were seen once. The data stem from a study of cytomegalovirus exposure and HLA in healthy donors. Germline V gives CDR1 LGHNA, CDR2 YNFKEQ. V was shortened by 6 bases and J by 1 base, with 10 bases between the two germline ends. This CDR3 spans 14 amino acids. This chain connects TRBV4-2 to TRBJ1-5; D gene unclear. The sequenced sample was PBMCs. The origin of this receptor is a man aged 18 to 29 in good health and CMV-seropositive. Here the CDR3 reads CASSSRVSNQPQHF. The CDR3 DNA sequence: TGTGCCAGCAGTTCAAGAGTGAGCAATCAGCCCCAGCATTTT.